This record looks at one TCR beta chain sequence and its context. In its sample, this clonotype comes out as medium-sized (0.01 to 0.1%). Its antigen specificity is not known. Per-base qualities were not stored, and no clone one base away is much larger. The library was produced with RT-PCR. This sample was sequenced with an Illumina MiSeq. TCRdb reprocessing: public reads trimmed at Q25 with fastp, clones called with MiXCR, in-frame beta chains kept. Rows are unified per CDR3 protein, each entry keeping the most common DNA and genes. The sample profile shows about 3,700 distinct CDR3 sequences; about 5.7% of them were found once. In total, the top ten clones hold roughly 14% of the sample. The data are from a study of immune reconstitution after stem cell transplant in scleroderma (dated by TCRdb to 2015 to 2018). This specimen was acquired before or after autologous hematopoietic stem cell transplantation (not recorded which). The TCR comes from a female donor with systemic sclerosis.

The sequenced DNA: TGCAGTGCTACCCATAGCGGGAGCAAAACCGGGGAGCTGTTTTTT. The encoded protein is CSATHSGSKTGELFF. The chain links TRBV20-1 with TRBJ2-2; 9 nucleotides in the junction match TRBD2. There are 15 amino acids in the CDR3, from cysteine to phenylalanine inclusive. Only CDR3 DNA remains: 45 bases, in frame from the first base. From a lookup of the germline V gene (reference sequence), CDR1 and CDR2 are DFQATT and SNEGSKA. Ends trimmed: V by 4 bases, J by 5 bases; bases unmatched to a gene: 8.